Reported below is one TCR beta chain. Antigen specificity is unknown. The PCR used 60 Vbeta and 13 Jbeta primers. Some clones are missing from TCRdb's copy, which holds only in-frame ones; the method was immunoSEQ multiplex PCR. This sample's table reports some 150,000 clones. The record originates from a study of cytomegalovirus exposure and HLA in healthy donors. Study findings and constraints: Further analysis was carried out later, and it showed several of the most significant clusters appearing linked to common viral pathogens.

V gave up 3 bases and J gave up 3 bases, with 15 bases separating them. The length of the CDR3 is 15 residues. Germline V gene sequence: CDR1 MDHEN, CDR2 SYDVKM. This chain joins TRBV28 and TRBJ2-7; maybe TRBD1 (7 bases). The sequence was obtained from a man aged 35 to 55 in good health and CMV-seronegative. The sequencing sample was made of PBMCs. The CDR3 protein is CASSLARRGVYEQYF. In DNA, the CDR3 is TGTGCCAGCAGTTTGGCGCGCAGGGGGGTCTACGAGCAGTACTTC.